This T cell receptor (beta chain) was captured in a study of T cell responses to AZD1222 COVID-19 vaccine. About the study: Second-dose groups at about 4 or about 12 weeks were pooled. Study findings and constraints: Regions 160-218 and 743-854 held dominance among vaccine-associated CD4 TCRs, which spanned spike. Rises in breadth and depth of Spike-specific TCRs came after two AZD1222 doses. In all cases, repertoires were sampled only after the peak T cell response.

This clone was picked up one time. Its antigen is currently unknown. The protocol was immunoSEQ multiplex PCR, while the TCRdb copy is restricted to in-frame clones and leaves out a portion. The sample records about 180,000 clones, around 88% being singletons. V lost 2 bases to trimming and J lost 2 bases; unmatched junction nucleotides: 1. The CDR3 contains 14 residues. The germline V gene has CDR1 MNHEY and CDR2 SMNVEV (reference sequence). Sample: peripheral blood, taken on day 0 of AZD1222 vaccination. The chain uses TRBV27 and TRBJ2-3, with 7 positions matching TRBD1. This TCR was sampled from an adult in good health. As DNA, the CDR3 is TGTGCCAGCAGTTTAGGGACAGTCACAGATACGCAGTATTTT. This codes for CASSLGTVTDTQYF.